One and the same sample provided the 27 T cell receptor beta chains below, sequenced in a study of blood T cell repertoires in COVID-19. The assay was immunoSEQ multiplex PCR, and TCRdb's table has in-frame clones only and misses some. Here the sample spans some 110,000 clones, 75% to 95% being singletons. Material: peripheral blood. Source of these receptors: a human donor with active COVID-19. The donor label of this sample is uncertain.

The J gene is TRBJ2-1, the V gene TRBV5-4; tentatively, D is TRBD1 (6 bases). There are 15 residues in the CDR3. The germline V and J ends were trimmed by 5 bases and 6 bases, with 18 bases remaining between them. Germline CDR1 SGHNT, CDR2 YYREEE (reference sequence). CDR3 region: CASSPTGSRGNEQFF. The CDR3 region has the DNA TGTGCCAGCAGTCCCACAGGGAGTCGGGGCAATGAGCAGTTCTTC.

The CDR3 here is CASSIFGTSLNEQFF. As DNA, the CDR3 is TGTGCCAGTAGTATATTCGGGACTAGCTTGAATGAGCAGTTCTTC. V gene TRBV19 combines with J gene TRBJ2-1, with TRBD2 matching over 9 bases. The junction had 6 bases not matched to a gene; V was cut back by 2 bases and J by 7 bases. Germline V lookup: CDR1 LNHDA, CDR2 SQIVND (reference sequence). The CDR3 length is 15 residues.

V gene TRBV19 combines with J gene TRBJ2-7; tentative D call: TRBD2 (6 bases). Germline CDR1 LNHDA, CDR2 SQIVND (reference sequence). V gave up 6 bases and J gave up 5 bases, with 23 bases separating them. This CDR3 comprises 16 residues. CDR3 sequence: CASSVGKGTPRDEQYF. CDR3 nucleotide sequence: TGTGCCAGTAGCGTCGGGAAGGGGACTCCCCGTGACGAGCAGTACTTC.

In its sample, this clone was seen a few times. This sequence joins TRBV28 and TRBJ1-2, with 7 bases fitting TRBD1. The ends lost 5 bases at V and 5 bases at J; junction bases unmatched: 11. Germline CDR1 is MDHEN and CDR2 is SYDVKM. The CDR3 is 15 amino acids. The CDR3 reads CASSRTGLLWYGYTF. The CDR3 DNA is TGTGCCAGCAGTCGGACAGGCCTACTTTGGTATGGCTACACCTTC.

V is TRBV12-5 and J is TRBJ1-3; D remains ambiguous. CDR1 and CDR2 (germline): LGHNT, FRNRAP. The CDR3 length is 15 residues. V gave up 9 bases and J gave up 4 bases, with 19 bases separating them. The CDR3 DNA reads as TGTGCTAGCGAACCGATCGGGGTAGGGGGAAACACCATATATTTT. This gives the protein CASEPIGVGGNTIYF.

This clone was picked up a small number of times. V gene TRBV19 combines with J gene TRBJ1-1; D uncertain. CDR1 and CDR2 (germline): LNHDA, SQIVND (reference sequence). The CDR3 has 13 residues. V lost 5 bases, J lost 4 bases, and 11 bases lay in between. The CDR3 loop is CASSPLVSTEAFF. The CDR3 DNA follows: TGTGCCAGTAGTCCACTAGTGTCCACTGAAGCTTTCTTT.

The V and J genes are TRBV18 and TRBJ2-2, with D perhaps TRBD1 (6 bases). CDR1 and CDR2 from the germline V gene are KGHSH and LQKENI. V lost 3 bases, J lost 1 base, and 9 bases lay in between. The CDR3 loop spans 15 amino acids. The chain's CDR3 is CASSPRQENTGELFF. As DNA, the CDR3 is TGTGCCAGCTCACCCAGACAGGAGAACACCGGGGAGCTGTTTTTT.

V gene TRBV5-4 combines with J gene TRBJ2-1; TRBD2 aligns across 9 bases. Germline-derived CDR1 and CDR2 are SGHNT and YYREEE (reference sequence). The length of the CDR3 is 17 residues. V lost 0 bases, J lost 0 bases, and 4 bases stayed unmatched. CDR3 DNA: TGTGCCAGCAGCTTGGCGGCGGGGGGGCGCTCCTACAATGAGCAGTTCTTC. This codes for CASSLAAGGRSYNEQFF.

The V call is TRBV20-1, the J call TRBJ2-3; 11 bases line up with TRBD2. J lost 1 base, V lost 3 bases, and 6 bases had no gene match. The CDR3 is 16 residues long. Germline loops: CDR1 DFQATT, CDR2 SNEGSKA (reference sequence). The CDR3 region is CSASYELAGGTDTQYF. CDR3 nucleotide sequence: TGCAGTGCTAGTTACGAACTAGCGGGGGGCACAGATACGCAGTATTTT.

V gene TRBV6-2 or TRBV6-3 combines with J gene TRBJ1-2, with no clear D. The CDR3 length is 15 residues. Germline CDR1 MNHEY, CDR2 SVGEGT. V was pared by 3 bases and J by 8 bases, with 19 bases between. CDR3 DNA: TGTGCCAGCAGTTATACCCGGAAACCTCATAGCGGCTACACCTTC. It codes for CASSYTRKPHSGYTF.

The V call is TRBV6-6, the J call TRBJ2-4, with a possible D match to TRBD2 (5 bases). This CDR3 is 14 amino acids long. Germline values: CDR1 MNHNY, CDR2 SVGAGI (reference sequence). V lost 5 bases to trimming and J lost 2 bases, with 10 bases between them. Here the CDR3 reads CASSLTGTKNIQYF. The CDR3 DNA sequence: TGTGCCAGCAGTCTAACCGGGACCAAAAACATTCAGTACTTC.

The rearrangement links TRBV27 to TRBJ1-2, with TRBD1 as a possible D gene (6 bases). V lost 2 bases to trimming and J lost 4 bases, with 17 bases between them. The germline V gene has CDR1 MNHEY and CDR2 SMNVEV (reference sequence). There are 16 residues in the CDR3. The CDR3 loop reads CASSLQSRVGGYGYTF. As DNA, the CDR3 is TGTGCCAGCAGTTTACAGTCCAGGGTAGGGGGCTATGGCTACACCTTC.

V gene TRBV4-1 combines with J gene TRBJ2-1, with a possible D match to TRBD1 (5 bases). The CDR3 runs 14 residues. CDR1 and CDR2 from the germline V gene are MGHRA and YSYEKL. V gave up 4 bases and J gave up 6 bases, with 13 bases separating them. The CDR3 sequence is CASSPVTAANEQFF. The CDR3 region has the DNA TGCGCCAGCAGCCCCGTGACAGCCGCCAATGAGCAGTTCTTC.

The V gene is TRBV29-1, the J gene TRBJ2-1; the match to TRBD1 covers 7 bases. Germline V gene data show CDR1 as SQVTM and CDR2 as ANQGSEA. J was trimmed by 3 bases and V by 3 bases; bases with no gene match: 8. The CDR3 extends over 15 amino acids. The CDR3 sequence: CSVDRPGQLYNEQFF. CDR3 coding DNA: TGCAGCGTTGACCGTCCGGGACAGCTCTACAATGAGCAGTTCTTC.

In nucleotides, the CDR3 is TGTGCCAGCTCACGTCAGGACAGGCCGAGCTATGGCTACACCTTC. Its protein product is CASSRQDRPSYGYTF. J is TRBJ1-2 and V is TRBV18; 7 bases match TRBD1. V trimming: 4 bases; J trimming: 4 bases; junction bases outside the gene matches: 9. Germline assignment: CDR1 KGHSH and CDR2 LQKENI. This CDR3 region has 15 residues.

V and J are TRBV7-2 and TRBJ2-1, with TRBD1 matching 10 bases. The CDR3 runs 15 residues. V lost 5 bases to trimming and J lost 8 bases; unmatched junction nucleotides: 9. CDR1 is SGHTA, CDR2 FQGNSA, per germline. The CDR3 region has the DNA TGTGCCAGCAGCACCTTTCGGGACAGGGGCCATGAGCAGTTCTTC. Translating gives CASSTFRDRGHEQFF.

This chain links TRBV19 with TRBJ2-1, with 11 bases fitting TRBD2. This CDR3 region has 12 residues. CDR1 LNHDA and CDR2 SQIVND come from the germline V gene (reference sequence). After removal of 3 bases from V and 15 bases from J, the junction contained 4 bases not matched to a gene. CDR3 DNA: TGTGCCAGTAGTATCATAGCGGGGGGGCTGTTCTTC. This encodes CASSIIAGGLFF.

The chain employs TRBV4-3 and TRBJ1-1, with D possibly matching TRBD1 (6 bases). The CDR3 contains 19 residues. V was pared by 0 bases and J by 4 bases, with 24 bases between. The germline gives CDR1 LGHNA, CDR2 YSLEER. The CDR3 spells CASSQDGTSLGASLTEAFF. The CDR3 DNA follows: TGCGCCAGCAGCCAAGATGGGACAAGCCTCGGGGCCTCCCTCACTGAAGCTTTCTTT.

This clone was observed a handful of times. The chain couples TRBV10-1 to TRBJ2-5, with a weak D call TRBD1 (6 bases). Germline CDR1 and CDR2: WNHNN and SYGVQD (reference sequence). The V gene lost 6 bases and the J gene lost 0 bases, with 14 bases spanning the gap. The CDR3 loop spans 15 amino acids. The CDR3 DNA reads TGCGCCAGCAGCGAAACCGGGACAAACCAAGAGACCCAGTACTTC. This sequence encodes CASSETGTNQETQYF.

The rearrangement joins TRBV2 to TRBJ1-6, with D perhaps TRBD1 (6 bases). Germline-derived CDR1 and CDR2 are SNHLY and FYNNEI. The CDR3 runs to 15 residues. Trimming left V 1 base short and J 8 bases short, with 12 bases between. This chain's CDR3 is CASSEVGGRDSPLHF. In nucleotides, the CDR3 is TGTGCCAGCAGTGAAGTCGGGGGGCGGGATTCACCCCTCCACTTT.

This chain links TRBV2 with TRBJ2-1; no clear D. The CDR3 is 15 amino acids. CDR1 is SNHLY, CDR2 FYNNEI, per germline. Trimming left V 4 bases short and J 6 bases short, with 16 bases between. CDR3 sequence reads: CASSVSSPLANEQFF. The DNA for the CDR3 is TGTGCCAGCAGTGTATCGAGCCCTCTTGCCAATGAGCAGTTCTTC.

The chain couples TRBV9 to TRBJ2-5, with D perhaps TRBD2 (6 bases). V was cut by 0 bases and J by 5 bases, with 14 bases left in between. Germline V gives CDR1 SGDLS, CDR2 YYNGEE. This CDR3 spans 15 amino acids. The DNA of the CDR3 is TGTGCCAGCAGCGTAGATTCCGGGGGTGGCGAGACCCAGTACTTC. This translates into CASSVDSGGGETQYF.

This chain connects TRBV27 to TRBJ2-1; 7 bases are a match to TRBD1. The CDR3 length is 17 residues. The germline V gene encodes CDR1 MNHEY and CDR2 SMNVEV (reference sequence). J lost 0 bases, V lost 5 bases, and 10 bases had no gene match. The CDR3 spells CASSTIGTVSSYNEQFF. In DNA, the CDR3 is TGTGCCAGCAGTACAATTGGGACAGTCAGCTCCTACAATGAGCAGTTCTTC.

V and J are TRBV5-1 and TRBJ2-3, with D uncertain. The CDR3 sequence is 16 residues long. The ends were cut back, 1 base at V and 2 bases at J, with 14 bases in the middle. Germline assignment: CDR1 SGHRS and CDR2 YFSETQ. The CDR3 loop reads CASSLRGDGDTDTQYF. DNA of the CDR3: TGCGCCAGCAGCTTGAGAGGAGACGGAGACACAGATACGCAGTATTTT.

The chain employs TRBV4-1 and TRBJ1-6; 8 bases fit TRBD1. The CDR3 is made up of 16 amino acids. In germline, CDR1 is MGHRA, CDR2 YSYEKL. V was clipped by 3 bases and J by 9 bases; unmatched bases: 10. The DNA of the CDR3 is TGCGCCAGCAGCCATACCGTGACAGGGGCCGCTTCACCCCTCCACTTT. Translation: CASSHTVTGAASPLHF.

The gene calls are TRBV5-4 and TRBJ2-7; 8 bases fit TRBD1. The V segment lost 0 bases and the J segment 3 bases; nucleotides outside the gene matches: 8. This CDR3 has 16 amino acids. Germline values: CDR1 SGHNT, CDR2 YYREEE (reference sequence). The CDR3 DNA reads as TGTGCCAGCAGCTTGGGCAGGGGGCCACCGCTCTACGAGCAGTACTTC. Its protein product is CASSLGRGPPLYEQYF.

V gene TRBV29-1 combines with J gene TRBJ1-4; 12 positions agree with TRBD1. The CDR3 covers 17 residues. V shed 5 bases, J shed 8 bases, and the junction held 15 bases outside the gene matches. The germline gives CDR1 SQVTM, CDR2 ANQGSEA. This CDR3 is CSVFGRAGTGGREKLFF. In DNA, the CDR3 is TGCAGCGTTTTCGGACGCGCCGGGACAGGGGGCCGGGAAAAACTGTTTTTT.